The clone carrying this T cell receptor (beta chain) was recorded at least ten times. The antigen is undetermined. Researchers reported that TCR beta cDNA libraries carried unique molecular identifiers. TCRdb redid the calling of the PCR reads with MiXCR, one entry per CDR3 protein. The profile shows some 690,000 distinct CDR3 sequences, roughly 27% of them singletons. This entry belongs to a study of post-analysis software for immune sequencing data. Study-level findings and limits: Relative to controls, patients had several TRBV segments at higher frequency, with TRBV5-6, TRBV5-1 and TRBV20-1 among these.

The CDR3 spans 13 residues. The V gene's germline CDR1 is LGHNA and CDR2 YSLEER. V shed 1 base and J shed 7 bases, with 10 bases lying between them. Sequenced: blood. This rearrangement joins TRBV4-3 to TRBJ1-2; D remains unclear. This TCR came from a girl aged 5-17 years with multiple sclerosis. The CDR3 nucleotides read TGCGCCAGCAGCCAAGCCGCCTCGATTGGCTACACCTTC. Protein product: CASSQAASIGYTF.